Listed here is a single T cell receptor (beta chain). What it recognizes is unknown. This entry is derived from a study of radiotherapy plus CTLA-4 blockade in lung cancer. Turning to the study itself: The study recorded objective responses in 15% to 20% of patients and disease control in about 31%. Overall study findings and caveats: TCR clones of tumor origin grew in blood after radiotherapy plus ipilimumab. Best predicting response, reportedly, were early blood T cell clone dynamics, with interferon-beta.

CTLA-4 blockade with ipilimumab, together with focal radiation, was given to patients with chemo-refractory metastatic non-small-cell lung cancer. CDR1 and CDR2 (germline): MGHRA, YSYEKL. The CDR3 contains 14 residues. Trimming left V 1 base short and J 7 bases short, with 10 bases between. Profiling relied on immunoSEQ multiplex PCR, and the TCRdb table lists in-frame clones only, not all of them. Of 85,000 to 120,000 clones in the sample, more than 70% were seen once. The origin of this receptor is a human donor with non-small cell lung cancer that progressed on radiotherapy plus ipilimumab. Some clones in this sample may be carry-over from other donors' samples. The chain uses TRBV4-1 and TRBJ2-2; D call uncertain. The sequencing used peripheral blood, collected from a patient treated with radiotherapy plus ipilimumab. CDR3 in amino acids: CASSQGVVGGELFF. The CDR3 nucleotides read TGCGCCAGCAGCCAAGGGGTAGTCGGCGGGGAGCTGTTTTTT.